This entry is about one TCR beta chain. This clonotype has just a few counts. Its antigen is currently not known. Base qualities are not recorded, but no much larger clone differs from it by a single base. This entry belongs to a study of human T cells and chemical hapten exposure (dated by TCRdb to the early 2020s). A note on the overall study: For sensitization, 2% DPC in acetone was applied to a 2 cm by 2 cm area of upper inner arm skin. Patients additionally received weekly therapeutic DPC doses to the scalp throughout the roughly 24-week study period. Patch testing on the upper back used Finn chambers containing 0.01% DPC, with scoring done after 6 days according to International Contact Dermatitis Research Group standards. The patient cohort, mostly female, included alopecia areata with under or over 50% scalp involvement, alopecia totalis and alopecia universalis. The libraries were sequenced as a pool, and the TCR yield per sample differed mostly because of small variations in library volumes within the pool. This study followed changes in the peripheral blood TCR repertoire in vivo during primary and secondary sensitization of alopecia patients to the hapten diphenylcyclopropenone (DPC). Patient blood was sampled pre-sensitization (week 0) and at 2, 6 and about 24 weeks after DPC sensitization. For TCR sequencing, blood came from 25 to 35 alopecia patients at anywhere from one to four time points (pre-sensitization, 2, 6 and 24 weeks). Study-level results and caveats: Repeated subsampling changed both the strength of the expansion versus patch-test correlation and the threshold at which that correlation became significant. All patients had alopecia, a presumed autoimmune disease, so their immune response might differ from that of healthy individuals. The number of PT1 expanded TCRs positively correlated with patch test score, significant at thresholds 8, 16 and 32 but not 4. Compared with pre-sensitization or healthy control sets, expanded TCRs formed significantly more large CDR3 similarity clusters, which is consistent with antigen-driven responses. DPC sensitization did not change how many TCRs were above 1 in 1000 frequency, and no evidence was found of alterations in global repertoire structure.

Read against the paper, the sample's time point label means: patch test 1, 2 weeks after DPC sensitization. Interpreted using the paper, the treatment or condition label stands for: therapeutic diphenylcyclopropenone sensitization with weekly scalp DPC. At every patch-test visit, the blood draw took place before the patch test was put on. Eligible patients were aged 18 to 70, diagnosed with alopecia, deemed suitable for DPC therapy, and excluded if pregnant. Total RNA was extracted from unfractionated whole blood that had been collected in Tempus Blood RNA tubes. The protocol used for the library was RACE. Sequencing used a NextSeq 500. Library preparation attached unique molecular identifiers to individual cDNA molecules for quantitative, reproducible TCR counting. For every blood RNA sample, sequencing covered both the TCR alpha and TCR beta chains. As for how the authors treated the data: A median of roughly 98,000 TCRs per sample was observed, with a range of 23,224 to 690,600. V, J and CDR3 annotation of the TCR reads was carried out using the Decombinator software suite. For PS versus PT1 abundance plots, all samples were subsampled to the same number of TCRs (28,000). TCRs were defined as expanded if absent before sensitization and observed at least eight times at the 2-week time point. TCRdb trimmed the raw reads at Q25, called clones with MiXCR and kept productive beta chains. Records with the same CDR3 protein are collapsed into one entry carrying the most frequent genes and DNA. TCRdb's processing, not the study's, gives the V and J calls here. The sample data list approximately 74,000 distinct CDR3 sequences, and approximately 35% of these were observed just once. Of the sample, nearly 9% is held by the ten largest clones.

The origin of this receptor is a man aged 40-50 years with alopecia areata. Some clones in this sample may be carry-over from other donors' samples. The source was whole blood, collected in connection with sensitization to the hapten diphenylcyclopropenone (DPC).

The DNA sequence is TGTGCCATCAGTAGAGGAGAAGCTGGGGCCAACGTCCTGACTTTC. Translated, it reads CAISRGEAGANVLTF. The rearrangement joined TRBV10-3 to TRBJ2-6; a confident D gene designation cannot be given. The junction shows trimming of 5 bases on V and 2 bases on J, plus 10 bases between the germline ends. For CDR1 and CDR2, the germline V gene lists ENHRY and SYGVKD. Including cysteine and phenylalanine, the CDR3 has 15 amino acids. Kept here is only the CDR3 DNA, which spans 45 bases and is read in frame from base 1.